This record concerns one T cell receptor (beta chain) sequence. Its antigen is unknown. This entry belongs to a study of T cells after posttransplantation cyclophosphamide. Whole-study findings and limits: Donor CD8+ memory clones often dominated recipient blood repertoires at later times. Skin or GI-infiltrating T cells shared few TRB sequences with blood.

Method: immunoSEQ multiplex PCR; TCRdb's copy keeps in-frame clones and lacks some. The sample records approximately 56,000 clones, 94% being singletons. This related bone marrow graft donor gave peripheral blood on the day of marrow donation. The CDR3 loop spans 16 amino acids. J gave up 1 base and V 3 bases, and 6 bases lay outside the gene matches. CDR1 SGHAT and CDR2 FQDESV come from the germline V gene (reference sequence). The source is a woman in her twenties or thirties in good health and a related stem cell transplant donor. The sample comprised PBMCs. The rearrangement links TRBV11-1 to TRBJ2-5; 9 nucleotides align to TRBD1. The CDR3 DNA reads TGTGCCAGCAGCTTCGGAGGGACAGGGATCCAAGAGACCCAGTACTTC. Its translation: CASSFGGTGIQETQYF.